This is a list of T cell receptor beta chains from one sample in a study of tumor-infiltrating lymphocytes in primary liver carcinoma. MiXCR was run by TCRdb on the multiplex PCR reads, yielding one entry per CDR3 protein. The table includes about 60,000 distinct CDR3 sequences, about 71% detected once. Sequencing was performed on liver tumor tissue from sampling region 4. The receptors here all came from a man in his forties with primary liver carcinoma and hepatitis B virus infection. Each CDR3 is given with its conserved first and last residue. D genes are given only for firm matches. Not every row has a clone size; where given, it reads once, few, many or a size class.

D gene,clone size,J gene,V gene,CDR3 protein,CDR3 DNA
TRBD2,-,TRBJ2-7,TRBV4-2,CASSRKPGLARGPHEQYF,TGTGCCAGCAGTAGAAAACCGGGACTAGCGAGAGGGCCACACGAGCAGTATTTC
TRBD1,-,TRBJ2-6,TRBV4-2,CASNQETGGITGANVLTF,TGTGCAAGCAATCAAGAGACAGGGGGCATTACCGGGGCCAACGTCCTGACTTTC
-,few,TRBJ1-1,TRBV7-9,CTSSLSETEAFF,TGTACCAGCAGCTTGAGCGAGACTGAAGCTTTCTTT
-,-,TRBJ2-3,TRBV29-1,CSVEGGASFTDTQYF,TGCAGCGTTGAGGGCGGGGCCAGCTTCACAGATACGCAGTATTTT
TRBD1,many,TRBJ2-7,TRBV6-1,CASSQGQGRSYEQYF,TGTGCCAGCAGCCAAGGACAGGGAAGATCCTACGAGCAGTACTTC
TRBD2,-,TRBJ2-5,TRBV12-3/TRBV12-4,CASSLSGVETHYF,TGTGCCAGCAGTTTAAGCGGGGTAGAGACCCACTACTTC
-,-,TRBJ1-2,TRBV7-9,CAISPEGRLSQYGYTF,TGTGCCATCAGTCCCGAGGGCAGGCTGTCCCAGTATGGTTACACCTTC
-,once,TRBJ2-7,TRBV6-2/TRBV6-3,CTTTWAGNEQYF,TGTACCACAACGTGGGCCGGGAACGAGCAGTACTTC
-,few,TRBJ2-1,TRBV6-1,CASRPSFDRTNEQFF,TGTGCCAGCAGGCCAAGTTTTGACAGGACCAATGAGCAGTTCTTC
-,-,TRBJ2-4,TRBV4-2,CASSQGIGLLAKNIQYF,TGTGCCAGCAGCCAAGGAATAGGGCTTCTCGCCAAAAACATTCAATACTTC
TRBD1,-,TRBJ1-2,TRBV6-1,CASSEDRGRYYGYTF,TGTGCCAGCAGTGAAGACAGGGGGCGGTATTATGGCTACACTTTC
-,few,TRBJ2-7,TRBV5-1,CASSFTGISSYEQYF,TGCGCCAGCAGCTTCACCGGGATAAGCTCCTACGAGCAGTACTTC
-,-,TRBJ2-7,TRBV10-3,CDIRLDYGQYF,TGTGACATCAGACTAGACTACGGGCAGTACTTC
TRBD2,-,TRBJ2-4,TRBV4-2,CASSQGAGLGEKNIQYF,TGTGCCAGCAGCCAAGGTGCGGGACTAGGGGAAAAAAACATTCAGTACTTC